Below, 6 T cell receptor beta chains from the same sample are listed, as sequenced in a study of T-cell reconstitution after alpha-beta-depleted transplantation in children. Unique molecular identifiers were used in preparing the TCRbeta library. TCRdb fed the PCR reads into MiXCR, producing one record per CDR3 protein. The repertoire includes about 870,000 distinct CDR3 sequences, 15% to 20% of them detected once, and around 5.3% sits in the top ten. This specimen consisted of PBMCs, mostly from graft donor cells, obtained 360 days after TCRalphabeta/CD19-depleted stem cell transplant. Receptor source: a male patient aged 10-17 years who had a stem cell transplant for acute lymphoblastic leukemia, so the T cells may come from the graft donor.

This clonotype has a count of ten or more. This sequence joins TRBV14 and TRBJ2-7; tentative D call: TRBD2 (6 bases). The CDR3 contains 15 residues. Germline CDR1 SGHDN, CDR2 FVKESK. The V end was cut by 5 bases, the J end by 3 bases, with 17 bases between. CDR3 sequence: CASSERGAGSYEQYF. The CDR3 DNA follows: TGTGCCAGCAGCGAAAGAGGTGCGGGGAGCTACGAGCAGTACTTC.

The chain recombines TRBV4-1 with TRBJ2-7; TRBD2 aligns across 8 bases. The V segment lost 2 bases and the J segment 3 bases; nucleotides outside the gene matches: 6. Germline V gene lookup returns CDR1 MGHRA and CDR2 YSYEKL. The CDR3 runs to 15 residues. This CDR3 reads CASSQSTSGVYEQYF. The CDR3 nucleotides read TGCGCCAGCAGCCAAAGTACTAGCGGCGTCTACGAGCAGTACTTC.

This clonotype was detected many times. V usage is TRBV29-1 and J usage is TRBJ2-1; 7 bases match TRBD2. CDR3 length: 11 amino acids. J gave up 7 bases and V 4 bases, and 1 base lay outside the gene matches. Germline CDR1 is SQVTM and CDR2 is ANQGSEA. Written as DNA, the CDR3 is TGCAGCGTTGCCGGGAGGAATGAGCAGTTCTTC. It translates to CSVAGRNEQFF.

J is TRBJ2-7 and V is TRBV4-1; D is perhaps TRBD1 (6 bases). CDR1 and CDR2 (germline): MGHRA, YSYEKL. This CDR3 is 14 amino acids long. V gave up 1 base and J gave up 2 bases, with 9 bases separating them. The CDR3 region has the DNA TGCGCCAGCAGCCAAGGGGGGCTCCCCTACGAGCAGTACTTC. Its protein is CASSQGGLPYEQYF.

The V gene is TRBV7-2, the J gene TRBJ2-1; D possibly corresponds to TRBD2 (5 bases). The CDR3 length is 17 residues. V lost 1 base to trimming and J lost 2 bases, with 15 bases between them. Per germline, CDR1 SGHTA and CDR2 FQGNSA. The CDR3 sequence is CASSLVGVRTAYNEQFF. As DNA, the CDR3 is TGTGCCAGCAGCTTAGTTGGGGTACGGACTGCCTACAATGAGCAGTTCTTC.

This clonotype showed up just a few times. V gene TRBV18 combines with J gene TRBJ1-5, with D unresolved. Germline loops: CDR1 KGHSH, CDR2 LQKENI. Trimming left V 2 bases short and J 9 bases short, with 20 bases between. The CDR3 consists of 16 residues. Here the CDR3 DNA reads TGTGCCAGCTCACCATTTGATGAGGGCCCCTCTTCGCCCCAGCATTTT. This encodes CASSPFDEGPSSPQHF.